This T cell receptor beta chain was profiled in a study of cytomegalovirus exposure and HLA in healthy donors (TCRdb year 2017). Context from the whole study: An earlier analysis of roughly 570 of the donors reported about 260 Gb of sequence data and 95 million to 120 million unique TCR beta sequences obtained from around 190 million T cells. An early release that covered several hundred HLA-typed donors contained about 300 gigabases of sequencing data and tens of millions of unique TCR sequences. The genetic ancestry cluster associated with self-reported Caucasian donors included 65% to 90% of the roughly 400 genotyped donors. The aim of the study was to test whether cataloging public T cell receptors could identify signatures of past pathogen exposure. The study used immunosequencing to profile the T cell repertoires of several hundred subjects and linked those repertoires to cytomegalovirus serostatus. In addition to the first cohort of 650 to 750 subjects, a separate validation cohort of approximately 110 different subjects was used. To predict cytomegalovirus infection status, the study brought together high-throughput TCR immunosequencing, statistical association of individual TCRs with disease status, and machine learning. A later analysis re-examined previously published TCR beta repertoires from around 670 donors and added high-resolution HLA genotyping to investigate patterns of TCR occurrence. Rather than using new phenotypic data, the later analysis identified candidate immune exposures from TCR beta sequences and from how often those sequences occurred across donors. An earlier analysis of approximately 640 of the donors applied high-throughput TCR beta sequencing to assess whether each TCR beta V gene segment acted as functional or pseudogenic. Donor age, sex, ethnicity and CMV serostatus were collected together with the repertoire data. A later genetic analysis took genome-wide SNP genotypes for about 55% of the roughly 670 donors and used that subset as a discovery cohort. Every discovery cohort repertoire had been produced on one sequencing platform. HLA typing included class I and class II loci at four-digit resolution. Typing coverage differed by locus: A, B, C, DRB1 and DQB1 were typed in roughly 629-630 donors, DQA1 in about 560, DPA1 in approximately 610, and DPB1 in 472. Because of strong linkage in the cohort, roughly five DR-DQ haplotypes were treated as single units for association and clustering. Across around 400 genotyped donors of the cohort, an average of about 240,000 unique TCR beta nucleotide sequences per donor were sequenced, and roughly 20% of those sequences were non-productive.

In total, approximately 610 healthy bone marrow donors made up the cohort. All cohort members were sampled while nominally healthy, although unrecorded immune exposures were likely present. The donor was CMV seropositive and was included in the group of approximately 300 seropositive cohort members. Each donor provided a peripheral blood sample, and peripheral blood mononuclear cells were used for TCR beta sequencing. Genomic DNA extraction from the blood cell samples was performed with the Qiagen DNeasy Blood Extraction Kit. Taken from cysteine to phenylalanine, the CDR3 has 14 residues. Just the 42-base CDR3 DNA is kept, in frame starting at base 1. The V and J ends are trimmed by 2 bases and 6 bases, leaving 12 bases between them. CDR1 and CDR2 (SGHTS, YDEGEE) derive from the germline V gene. Library construction relied on the immunoSEQ multiplex PCR assay. For the multiplex PCR, a mixture combining 60 forward primers for TCR Vbeta segments and 13 reverse primers for TCR Jbeta segments was used. The CDR3 region of rearranged TCR beta genes was amplified from genomic DNA by a multiplex PCR assay. The Illumina HiSeq System was used to sequence the amplified TCR beta libraries as 87-base-pair reads. The original pipeline was this. A later analysis tallied 75 million to 95 million unique TCR beta chains across the 550 to 850 repertoires, and around 12 million of those chains were shared by two or more donors. Raw reads were error-corrected and collapsed into unique sequences with a nearest-neighbor algorithm that merged closely related sequences to remove PCR and sequencing errors. To assign V, D and J gene segments, CDR3 sequences were aligned to IMGT reference sequences. For a sequence to be retained, a match of at least six nucleotides to both a V gene segment and a J gene segment was required. Rearrangements were called productive when the CDR3 lacked stop codons and stayed in frame with V and J; all others were non-productive. CDR3 was defined by IMGT convention, running from the second conserved V-encoded cysteine to the conserved J-encoded phenylalanine. The earlier analysis of 500 to 600 of the donors excluded sequences that lacked an unambiguous match to a single V gene segment. In an earlier analysis of more than 500 of the donors, a V segment was called functional when productive rearrangements were above 56.7%, and segregating when the standard deviation between donors exceeded 5%. A statistical classification framework was developed to diagnose cytomegalovirus status using the catalog of TCR beta chain sequences. In a later analysis, V and J genes were assigned by comparing TCR nucleotide sequences against IMGT/GENE-DB human TR gene sequences. Using the TCRdist pipeline, a later analysis assigned CDR3 sequences along with most-parsimonious VDJ recombination scenarios. In a later analysis, every TCR beta chain was defined by the combination of its CDR3 amino acid sequence and its V-gene family, and reads without a unique V-gene family were dropped. As a way to deal with suspected cross-contamination and a sequencing artifact, a later analysis dropped approximately 590 nucleotide sequences that were highly shared and had low generation probability. In a later analysis, a clonal expansion index was calculated for each public chain from normalized within-repertoire ranks of inferred template counts. In a later analysis, generation probabilities were computed with a VDJ recombination model fitted to out-of-frame rearrangements, and the resulting probabilities were checked against IGoR. In a later analysis, hypergeometric tests were used to score TCR-TCR, TCR-HLA and TCR-CMV co-occurrence, with a repertoire-size bias correction applied to TCR pairs. A later analysis estimated false discovery rates by permuting HLA or CMV assignments 20 times. In a later analysis, co-occurring TCRs were grouped using DBSCAN, and TCRdist sequence similarity was added for clustering within HLA-allele-positive subsets. Repertoires with fewer than 30,000 or more than 120,000 public chains, plus five repertoires with anomalous nucleotide sharing, were excluded from co-occurrence clustering. TCRdb limited this immuneACCESS table to in-frame rearrangements with V and J called. A share of clones is missing; checked studies link under half to unresolved V genes, and the rest is unexplained. V, J and clone size are taken as reported in that table, and D and trimming were inferred from the DNA itself. For this sample the table gives approximately 150,000 clones, of which approximately 76% were detected only once. 4.5% to 5.5% of the sample is held by the ten biggest clonotypes.

Summary of the overall study and its limitations: The authors suggested that the approach could potentially be generalized to other disease states and immunological phenotypes. A later genetic analysis reported fewer N-insertions in productive TCRs among donors in an Asian-associated ancestry cluster than the approximately 670-donor mean. Compared with equally common non-associated chains, HLA-associated TCR beta chains in a later analysis were more clonally expanded and had lower generation probabilities. According to a later analysis, parvovirus B19, influenza, CMV and Epstein-Barr virus appeared linked to several top co-occurrence clusters. A few of the identified cytomegalovirus-associated TCR beta chains were confirmed in vitro to be specific for cytomegalovirus antigens. A further reported finding was that TCR beta sequences accurately predicted the HLA-A and HLA-B alleles for most subjects in the first cohort. A cluster of highly shared sequence variants was judged likely to be a technical artifact of the sequencing pipeline. Correlated functional status among segregating V segments might be attributable to linkage disequilibrium, but an unknown experimental factor could not be ruled out. In the study, approximately 150 TCR beta chains were listed as associated with cytomegalovirus. Sequencing depth was assumed to be roughly uniform across donors in the presence/absence analyses, though that assumption may not hold. Because HLA typing was unavailable for some donors at each locus, only the typed subset was used in association tests. The classifier was reported to diagnose cytomegalovirus status with high specificity and sensitivity in both the original and validation cohorts. This cohort had only TCR beta chains sequenced, and the lack of alpha or paired-chain data limited which features could be detected. In an earlier analysis of some 550 of the donors, most TCR beta V segments were observed in productive rearrangements about 87% or about 30% of the time, broadly matching IMGT annotations. In a later analysis, the rate of TCR association differed among HLA loci, with DRB1 alleles having the most associated TCRs and HLA-C alleles having the fewest. Most TCR sequences were observed very rarely across donors, whereas some public TCRs were present in many individuals. Some IMGT-functional V segments, including TRBV6-2 and TRBV6-3, could not be distinguished by the 87-base-pair reads and were therefore excluded. In a later analysis, most CMV-associated TCR beta chains were found to appear HLA-restricted, with HLA associations seemingly driven largely by CMV exposure. Because counts were too low, more than 15 rarely observed V segments, including chromosome 9 orphons, were excluded from the earlier analysis of 587 of the donors. In a later genetic analysis, a missense DCLRE1C variant was associated with V-gene and J-gene trimming of TCR beta chains, and the association was replicated in an independent cohort. Specific HLA alleles were associated with 15,000 to 20,000 TCR beta sequences at a false discovery rate of 0.05 in a later analysis. When HLA alleles, especially DR and DQ, strongly co-occurred, attributing TCR associations to individual alleles was difficult. CMV serostatus was the only immune exposure information available for the cohort.

Notes on this clone: Its antigen specificity is not known. No clone much larger than this one lies a single base away; base qualities are absent.

The chain is made from TRBV5-8 and TRBJ2-4; a tentative D call is TRBD1 (7 bases match). This TCR came from a woman younger than 30 in good health and CMV-seropositive. The source material was PBMCs. The bases read TGTGCCAGCAGCTTCAGGGGGGCAGGAAACATTCAGTACTTC. Its coded protein is CASSFRGAGNIQYF.